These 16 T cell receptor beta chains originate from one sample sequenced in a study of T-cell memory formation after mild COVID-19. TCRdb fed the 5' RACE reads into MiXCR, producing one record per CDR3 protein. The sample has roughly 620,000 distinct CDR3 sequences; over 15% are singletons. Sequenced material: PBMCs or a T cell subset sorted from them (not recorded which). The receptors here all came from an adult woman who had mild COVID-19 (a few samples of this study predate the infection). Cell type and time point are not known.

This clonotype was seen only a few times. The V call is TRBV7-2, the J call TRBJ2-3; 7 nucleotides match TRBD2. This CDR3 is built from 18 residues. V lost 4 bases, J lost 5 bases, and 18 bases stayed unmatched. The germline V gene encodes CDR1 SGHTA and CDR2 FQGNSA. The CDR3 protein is CASSYLSGTNGGRDTQYF. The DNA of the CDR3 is TGTGCCAGCAGCTACCTGAGCGGAACCAACGGGGGGAGAGATACGCAGTATTTT.

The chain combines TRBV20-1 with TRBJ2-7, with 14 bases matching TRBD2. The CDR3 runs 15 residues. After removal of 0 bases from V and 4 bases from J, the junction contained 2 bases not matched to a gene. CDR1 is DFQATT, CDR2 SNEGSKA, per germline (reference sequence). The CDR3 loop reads CSARDRTSGRYEQYF. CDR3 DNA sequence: TGCAGTGCTAGAGATAGGACTAGCGGGAGGTACGAGCAGTACTTC.

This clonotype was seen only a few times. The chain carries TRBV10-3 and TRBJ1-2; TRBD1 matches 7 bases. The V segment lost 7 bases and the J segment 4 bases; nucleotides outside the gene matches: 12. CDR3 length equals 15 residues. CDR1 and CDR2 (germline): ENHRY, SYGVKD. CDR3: CAINAGTDYLYGYTF. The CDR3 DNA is TGTGCCATCAACGCCGGGACAGACTATCTCTATGGCTACACCTTC.

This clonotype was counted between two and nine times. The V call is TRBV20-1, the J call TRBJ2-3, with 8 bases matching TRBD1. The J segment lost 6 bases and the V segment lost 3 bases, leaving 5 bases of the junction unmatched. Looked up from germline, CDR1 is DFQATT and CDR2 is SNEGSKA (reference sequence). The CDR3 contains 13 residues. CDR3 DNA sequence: TGCAGTGCTAGCGGCAGGGGGCTGGATACGCAGTATTTT. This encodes CSASGRGLDTQYF.

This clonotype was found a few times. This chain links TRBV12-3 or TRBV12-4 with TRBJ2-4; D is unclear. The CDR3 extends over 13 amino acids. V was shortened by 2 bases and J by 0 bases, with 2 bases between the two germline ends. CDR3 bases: TGTGCCAGCAGTTTAAGAGCCAAAAACATTCAGTACTTC. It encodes CASSLRAKNIQYF.

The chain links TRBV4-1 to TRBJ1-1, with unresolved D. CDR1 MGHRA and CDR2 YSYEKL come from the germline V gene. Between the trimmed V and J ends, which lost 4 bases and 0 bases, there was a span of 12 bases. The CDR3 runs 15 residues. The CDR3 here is CASSRVGGMNTEAFF. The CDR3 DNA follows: TGCGCCAGCAGCCGGGTTGGAGGGATGAACACTGAAGCTTTCTTT.

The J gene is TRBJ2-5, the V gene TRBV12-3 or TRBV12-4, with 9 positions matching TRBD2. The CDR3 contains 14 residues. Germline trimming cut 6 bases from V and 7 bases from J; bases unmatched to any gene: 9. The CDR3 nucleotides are TGTGCCAGCAGAGGGGGGACTAGCTCGGGGACCCAGTACTTC. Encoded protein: CASRGGTSSGTQYF.

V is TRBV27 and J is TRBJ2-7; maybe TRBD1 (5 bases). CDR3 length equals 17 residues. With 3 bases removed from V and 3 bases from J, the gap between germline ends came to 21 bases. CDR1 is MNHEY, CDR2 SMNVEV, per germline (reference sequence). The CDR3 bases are TGTGCCAGCAGTTTGAGCCAGGACACCCTTTTTTTCTACGAGCAGTACTTC. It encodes CASSLSQDTLFFYEQYF.

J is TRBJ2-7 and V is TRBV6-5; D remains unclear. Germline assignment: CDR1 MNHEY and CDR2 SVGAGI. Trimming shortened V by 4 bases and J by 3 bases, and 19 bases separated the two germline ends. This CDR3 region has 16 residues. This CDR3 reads CASSFSISKRVYEQYF. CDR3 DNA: TGTGCCAGCAGTTTCTCGATTAGTAAGAGAGTCTACGAGCAGTACTTC.

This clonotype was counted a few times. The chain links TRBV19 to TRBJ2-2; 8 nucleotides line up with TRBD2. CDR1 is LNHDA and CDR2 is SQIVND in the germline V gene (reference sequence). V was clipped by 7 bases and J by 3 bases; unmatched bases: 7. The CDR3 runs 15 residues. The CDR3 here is CASKEAGGYTGELFF. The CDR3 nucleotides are TGTGCCAGTAAGGAGGCGGGGGGATACACCGGGGAGCTGTTTTTT.

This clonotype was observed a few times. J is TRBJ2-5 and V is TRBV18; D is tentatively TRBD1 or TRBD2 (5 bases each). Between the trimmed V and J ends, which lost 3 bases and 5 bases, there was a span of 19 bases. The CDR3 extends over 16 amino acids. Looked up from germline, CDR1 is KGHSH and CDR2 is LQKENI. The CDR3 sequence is CASSPIGTKPIETQYF. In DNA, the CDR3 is TGTGCCAGCTCACCGATAGGGACGAAGCCTATCGAGACCCAGTACTTC.

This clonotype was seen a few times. CDR3 protein: CASSLVFASGELFF. The CDR3 bases are TGTGCCAGCAGCTTAGTCTTTGCGTCCGGGGAGCTGTTTTTT. The chain uses TRBV7-9 and TRBJ2-2, with unresolved D. Trimming took 1 base from V and 6 from J, leaving 9 bases between them. This CDR3 spans 14 amino acids. The germline V gene encodes CDR1 SEHNR and CDR2 FQNEAQ (reference sequence). The complete variable domain, with remaining parts taken from reference TRBV7-9 and TRBJ2-2, reads DTGVSQNPRHKITKRGQNVTFRCDPISEHNRLYWYRQTLGQGPEFLTYFQNEAQLEKSRLLSDRFSAERPKGSFSTLEIQRTEQGDSAMYLCASSLVFASGELFFGEGSRLTVL.

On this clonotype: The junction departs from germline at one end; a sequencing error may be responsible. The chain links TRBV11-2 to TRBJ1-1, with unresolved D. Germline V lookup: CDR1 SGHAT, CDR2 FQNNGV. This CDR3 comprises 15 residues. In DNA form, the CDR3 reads TGTGCCAGCAGCTTTGCCGGTCGTGCGAACGCTGAAGCTTTCTTT. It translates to CASSFAGRANAEAFF.

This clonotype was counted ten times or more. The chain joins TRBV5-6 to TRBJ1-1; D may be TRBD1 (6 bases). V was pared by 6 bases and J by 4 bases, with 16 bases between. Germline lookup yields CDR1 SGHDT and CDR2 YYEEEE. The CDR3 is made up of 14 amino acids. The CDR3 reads CASNRRRGGTEAFF. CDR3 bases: TGTGCCAGCAACAGACGGAGAGGGGGCACTGAAGCTTTCTTT.

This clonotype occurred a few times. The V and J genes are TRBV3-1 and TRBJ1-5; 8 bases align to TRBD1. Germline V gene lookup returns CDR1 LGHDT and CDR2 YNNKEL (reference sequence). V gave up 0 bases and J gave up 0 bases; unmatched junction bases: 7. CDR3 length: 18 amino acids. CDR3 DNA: TGTGCCAGCAGCCAAGATTTGGGGACAGGTGGTAGCAATCAGCCCCAGCATTTT. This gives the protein CASSQDLGTGGSNQPQHF.

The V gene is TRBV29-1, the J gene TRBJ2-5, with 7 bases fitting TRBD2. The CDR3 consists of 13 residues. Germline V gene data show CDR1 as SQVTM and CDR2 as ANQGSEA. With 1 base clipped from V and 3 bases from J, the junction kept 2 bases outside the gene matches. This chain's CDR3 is CSVEVLAKETQYF. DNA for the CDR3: TGCAGCGTTGAAGTACTAGCGAAAGAGACCCAGTACTTC.